This entry concerns a single T cell receptor beta chain. Its antigen is currently not known. No much larger clone exists at a distance of one base, and base qualities are not known. This entry comes from a study of blood T cell repertoires in COVID-19 (TCRdb year 2020). For the study in its entirety: Samples covering the acute and convalescent phases of COVID-19 were provided by collaborators in the United States, Italy and Spain. The sample metadata nearly always contained a de-identified subject ID, COVID-19 status, age in years and sex. Where available, HLA class I and class II types were taken from metadata supplied by the sample provider and were not determined by assay-based typing. Samples came from the ongoing ImmuneRACE study (first 160 participants) plus 1,254 subjects from 6 global collaborators. The repertoires were made available in a free public database intended to serve as a resource for research on the immune response to SARS-CoV-2. Deeply sampled blood TCRbeta repertoires from subjects exposed to, actively infected with, or recovered from COVID-19 were included in the dataset. The material from the prospective study consisted of cDNA or gDNA derived from T cells, B-cell-depleted T cells, or PBMCs. Findings and caveats that apply to the study as a whole: Clinical and demographic metadata were provided uncurated, with the amount varying by source and participant.

V and J lose 2 bases and 5 bases, and a span of 15 bases separates them. The CDR3 spans 15 residues, from the cysteine through the phenylalanine. Kept here is only the CDR3 DNA, which spans 45 bases and is read in frame from base 1. CDR1 and CDR2 were assigned from the germline V gene as SGHTA and FQGNSA. The immunoSEQ Assay, a bias-controlled multiplex PCR, was used to amplify TCRbeta CDR3 regions from genomic DNA. Processing in the source paper ran as follows. The number of nucleated cells in each sample was estimated by amplification of reference gene primers within the assay. Sequence reads were collapsed and filtered to measure the absolute abundance of every unique TCRbeta CDR3 rearrangement. For each sample, productive Simpson clonality was calculated as the square root of Simpson's diversity index over productive rearrangements. TCRdb stores this immuneACCESS table with in-frame sequences only. Part of the clones is absent; in the studies checked, under half of the shortfall reflects unresolved V genes, and no reason is known for the rest. Clone size and V and J calls were adopted from that table, with D and trimming inferred from the DNA. The sample table shows 350,000 to 500,000 clones, and approximately 90% are seen once. Together, the top ten hold 0.8% to 1% of the sample.

In Seattle, one collaborating source enrolled patients while the infection was active and tracked those patients longitudinally over the course of disease. Each collaborating institution followed its own protocols to collect whole blood in K2EDTA tubes. Collaborator samples were shipped for TCRbeta analysis as frozen whole blood, isolated PBMCs, or DNA extracted from either sample type. Sequenced: peripheral blood. The receptor comes from a man between 18 and 29 years old with COVID-19, enrolled during active disease. The chain is encoded by TRBV7-2 joined to TRBJ1-1; matching of 5 bases hints at TRBD1 as the D gene. CDR3 protein: CASSLTLPGGTEAFF. The bases read TGTGCCAGCAGCTTAACCCTTCCCGGGGGTACTGAAGCTTTCTTT.